These 7 T cell receptor beta chains were sequenced from one sample in a study of T cell responses to AZD1222 COVID-19 vaccine. Clones were sequenced by immunoSEQ multiplex PCR, and TCRdb holds only the in-frame ones, with some missing. The sample holds 100,000 to 120,000 clones; roughly 92% are singletons and the top ten take 2.5%. Sequenced material: peripheral blood, taken 28 days after the second AZD1222 dose. The receptors stem from an adult who received the AZD1222 COVID-19 vaccine.

V is TRBV5-4 and J is TRBJ2-7, with no clear D. CDR1 SGHNT and CDR2 YYREEE come from the germline V gene (reference sequence). This CDR3 is built from 15 residues. Trimming removed 2 bases at V and 2 bases at J, with 14 bases between. DNA for the CDR3: TGTGCCAGCAGCTTCCACGGAATCAACCCCTACGAGCAGTACTTC. Translated, it gives CASSFHGINPYEQYF.

This chain uses TRBV3-1 (or the pseudogene TRBV3-2) with TRBJ2-5; 9 bases map to TRBD1. There are 14 residues in the CDR3. V trimming: 4 bases; J trimming: 9 bases; junction bases outside the gene matches: 9. Germline V gene sequence: CDR1 LGHDT, CDR2 YNNKEL (reference sequence). CDR3 amino acids: CASSRTGAASAQYF. The CDR3 DNA follows: TGTGCCAGCAGCCGGACAGGGGCCGCATCGGCCCAGTACTTC.

The V and J genes are TRBV7-6 and TRBJ2-3, with TRBD2 matching over 9 bases. The CDR3 length is 16 residues. The V gene end was trimmed by 1 base and the J gene end by 5 bases; junction bases not matched to a gene: 7. The V gene's germline CDR1 is SGHVS and CDR2 FNYEAQ. DNA for the CDR3: TGTGCCAGCAGCTTAGGTCCACAGCGGGGGGTAGATACGCAGTATTTT. It yields the protein CASSLGPQRGVDTQYF.

The chain has TRBV14 and TRBJ2-7, with a possible D match to TRBD2 (5 bases). Per the germline V gene, CDR1 is SGHDN and CDR2 is FVKESK. This CDR3 spans 13 amino acids. Trimming removed 4 bases from V and 5 bases from J, with 12 bases in between. The CDR3 sequence: CASSRGGRHEQYF. The CDR3 bases are TGTGCCAGCAGCCGCGGAGGCCGTCACGAGCAGTACTTC.

V usage is TRBV5-1 and J usage is TRBJ1-4, with D possibly being TRBD1 (6 bases). The germline gives CDR1 SGHRS, CDR2 YFSETQ. V gave up 3 bases and J gave up 7 bases, with 16 bases separating them. This CDR3 is 15 amino acids long. The CDR3 region has the DNA TGCGCCAGCAGCTGGTCGACAGGTGGGGGTGAAAAACTGTTTTTT. Protein: CASSWSTGGGEKLFF.

This chain uses TRBV10-3 with TRBJ1-1, with D possibly TRBD1 on 6 matching bases. The CDR3 is 13 residues long. With 9 bases removed from V and 1 base from J, the gap between germline ends came to 12 bases. Looked up from germline, CDR1 is ENHRY and CDR2 is SYGVKD. The CDR3 loop is CAIAEDRNTEAFF. The CDR3 DNA reads TGTGCCATAGCGGAGGACAGGAACACTGAAGCTTTCTTT.

The chain links TRBV19 to TRBJ2-7; D is possibly TRBD1 (6 bases). Germline assignment: CDR1 LNHDA and CDR2 SQIVND (reference sequence). The V end lost 2 bases, the J end lost 5 bases, and 10 bases lay between the germline ends. The CDR3 loop spans 13 amino acids. CDR3 amino acids: CASSINRVDEQYF. The CDR3 DNA follows: TGTGCCAGTAGTATAAACAGGGTGGACGAGCAGTACTTC.